Given below is one T cell receptor beta chain in context. The target antigen is unknown. These data originate in a study of vaccination and CD4 T cells after COVID-19. Study context: Overlapping SARS-CoV-2, HCoV-NL63, HCoV-OC43 and HCoV-229E spike peptides were used to stimulate cells.

Sequencing of the DNA from cultured CD4+ T cells was carried out with the Oncomine TCR Beta short-read assay. Extraction of genomic DNA was performed on cultured CD4+ T cells. Each CDR3 protein is one row after TCRdb ran MiXCR on the PCR reads. The sample has 8,000 to 10,000 distinct CDR3 sequences, under 45% seen once. J was trimmed by 5 bases and V by 6 bases; bases with no gene match: 11. The germline CDR1 and CDR2 sequences are KGHDR and SFDVKD. This CDR3 is built from 15 residues. As for treatment: approximately nine-day PBMC culture with coronavirus spike peptide pools or control peptides (ViraFEST assay). It was before the COVID-19 pandemic (2011-2018) that the unexposed donor's CD4+ T cells were collected. ViraFEST used peptide pools to expand antigen-specific T cells before TCR sequencing. Study findings and constraints: The median count of SARS-CoV-2-reactive clonotypes rose from 21 to 38, not significantly. Sampling was limited to relatively few convalescent patients, with no early post-infection timepoints studied.

The chain links TRBV24-1 to TRBJ2-5; TRBD1 agrees at 7 bases. The sequenced sample consisted of CD4+ T cells from blood, cultured in vitro. This clonotype was sampled from a human donor in good health. DNA for the CDR3: TGTGCCACCAGTACCCGGGACAGTCGAAGGGAGACCCAGTACTTC. Its protein is CATSTRDSRRETQYF.